This is a list of T cell receptor beta chains from one sample in a study of T cells in localized non-small cell lung cancer. Clones were read by immunoSEQ multiplex PCR, and TCRdb kept only the in-frame ones, dropping some. Here the sample spans 25,000 to 30,000 clones, approximately 90% being singletons. The source was peripheral blood, collected before any cancer treatment. These receptors were collected from a female donor older than 55 with stage I lung adenocarcinoma. The CDR3 runs from the conserved cysteine through the conserved F or W. Fields, in order: clone size, CDR3 length, D gene, V gene, J gene, CDR3 protein, CDR3 DNA. The D gene is left open where the match is weak. Part of the rows lack a size; the others show once, few, many or a class for expanded clones.

.,14,.,TRBV7-2,TRBJ1-5,CASSLADSYQPQHF,TGTGCCAGCAGCTTGGCGGACAGTTATCAGCCCCAGCATTTT
.,14,.,TRBV5-1,TRBJ2-3,CASKTLASTDTQYF,TGCGCCAGCAAAACGCTAGCGTCAACAGATACGCAGTATTTT
.,16,TRBD2,TRBV19,TRBJ2-1,CASSPNPGTSSPEQFF,TGTGCCAGTAGTCCCAATCCCGGGACTAGCTCCCCTGAGCAGTTCTTC
.,16,TRBD1,TRBV2,TRBJ1-2,CASSGGTGAFYSGYTF,TGTGCCAGCAGTGGCGGGACAGGGGCGTTTTATTCTGGCTACACCTTC
.,14,.,TRBV5-4,TRBJ2-7,CASSTRGLSYEQYF,TGTGCCAGCAGCACCAGGGGCCTCTCCTACGAGCAGTACTTC
.,15,TRBD1,TRBV5-1,TRBJ2-7,CASSPQGQVPYEQYF,TGCGCCAGCAGCCCGCAGGGACAGGTCCCTTACGAGCAGTACTTC
few,16,TRBD1,TRBV19,TRBJ2-7,CASSIDGGQVLYEQYF,TGTGCCAGTAGTATAGACGGAGGACAGGTCCTCTACGAGCAGTACTTC
.,11,.,TRBV20-1,TRBJ2-7,CSATDLYEQYF,TGCAGTGCGACCGACCTCTACGAGCAGTACTTC
.,15,TRBD2,TRBV19,TRBJ2-1,CASSIPSGPHNEQFF,TGTGCCAGTAGTATTCCTAGCGGGCCACACAATGAGCAGTTCTTC
.,14,TRBD2,TRBV27,TRBJ2-7,CASSFQGLLYEQYF,TGTGCCAGCAGTTTCCAGGGACTACTCTACGAGCAGTACTTC
.,12,.,TRBV5-4,TRBJ2-1,CASSQVGVEQFF,TGTGCCAGCAGTCAGGTCGGGGTGGAGCAGTTCTTC
.,8,.,TRBV2,TRBJ1-1,CASSGRQF,TGTGCCAGCAGTGGCCGCCAATTT
.,14,.,TRBV5-1,TRBJ2-3,CASSPGTRTDTQYF,TGCGCCAGCAGCCCAGGGACCAGAACAGATACGCAGTATTTT
.,14,.,TRBV6-4,TRBJ2-1,CASSEWGGQSEQFF,TGTGCCAGCAGTGAATGGGGGGGCCAGAGTGAGCAGTTCTTC
.,14,.,TRBV27,TRBJ2-7,CATKTSGRPYEQYF,TGTGCCACCAAGACGTCGGGCAGGCCTTACGAGCAGTACTTC
.,15,.,TRBV4-1,TRBJ2-2,CASSQFTVNTGELFF,TGCGCCAGCAGCCAGTTTACAGTTAACACCGGGGAGCTGTTTTTT
once,18,TRBD2,TRBV10-2,TRBJ2-7,CASKSLLKLAGGGNEQYF,TGCGCCAGTAAAAGCCTCCTTAAACTAGCGGGAGGAGGCAACGAGCAGTACTTC
.,15,TRBD2,TRBV7-7,TRBJ2-7,CASSPRLGGGGEQYF,TGTGCCAGCAGCCCCCGACTGGGGGGGGGTGGCGAGCAGTACTTC
few,13,.,TRBV18,TRBJ2-7,CASSPPTAYEQYF,TGTGCCAGCTCACCACCGACAGCCTACGAGCAGTACTTC
.,16,.,TRBV11-2,TRBJ1-1,CASSSFGAARNTEAFF,TGTGCCAGCAGCTCCTTTGGGGCAGCTAGGAACACTGAAGCTTTCTTT
.,17,.,TRBV14,TRBJ2-7,CASSQGWGIGGTYEQYF,TGTGCCAGCAGCCAAGGTTGGGGCATTGGAGGTACCTACGAGCAGTACTTC
.,12,.,TRBV6-1,TRBJ1-1,CASISAGREAFF,TGTGCCAGCATTTCCGCAGGAAGGGAAGCTTTCTTT
.,14,.,TRBV11-2,TRBJ2-3,CASSLGTVTDTQYF,TGTGCCAGCAGCTTAGGGACAGTTACAGATACGCAGTATTTT
.,13,.,TRBV4-2,TRBJ1-1,CASSQDGGTEAFF,TGTGCCAGCAGCCAAGATGGGGGAACTGAAGCTTTCTTT
once,13,.,TRBV29-1,TRBJ1-4,CSVVTVLGEKLFF,TGCAGCGTAGTGACAGTTTTGGGTGAAAAACTGTTTTTT
.,15,TRBD1,TRBV6-6,TRBJ1-2,CASNQRDRGNYGYTF,TGTGCCAGCAACCAACGGGACAGAGGAAACTATGGCTACACCTTC
.,15,TRBD1,TRBV15,TRBJ1-1,CATSGPQGQRTEAFF,TGTGCCACCAGCGGACCCCAGGGACAGCGCACTGAAGCTTTCTTT
.,12,.,TRBV19,TRBJ2-1,CASGVAYNEQFF,TGTGCCAGTGGTGTCGCCTACAATGAGCAGTTCTTC
.,14,TRBD1,TRBV27,TRBJ2-3,CASSLKQGLGTQYF,TGTGCCAGCAGTTTAAAACAGGGGCTAGGTACGCAGTATTTT
.,15,TRBD1,TRBV5-1,TRBJ1-2,CASSGGGTDDSGYTF,TGCGCCAGCAGCGGAGGCGGGACAGACGACAGTGGCTACACCTTC
.,11,.,TRBV28,TRBJ1-4,CASKGSGKLFF,TGTGCCAGCAAAGGGTCGGGAAAACTGTTTTTT
once,12,.,TRBV28,TRBJ1-2,CATTSRNYSYTF,TGTGCCACCACAAGCAGGAACTATAGCTACACCTTC
.,18,TRBD2,TRBV7-8,TRBJ2-7,CASSLAASGATTTYEQYF,TGTGCCAGCAGCTTAGCGGCTAGCGGAGCCACCACTACTTACGAGCAGTACTTC
.,14,.,TRBV29-1,TRBJ2-2,CSVESGLNTGELFF,TGCAGCGTTGAAAGCGGACTCAACACCGGGGAGCTGTTTTTT
.,12,.,TRBV6-1,TRBJ1-1,CASSKRQFEAFF,TGTGCCAGCAGTAAGAGACAGTTTGAAGCTTTCTTT
.,12,.,TRBV5-5,TRBJ1-3,CASSFSGNTIYF,TGTGCCAGCAGCTTTTCCGGAAACACCATATATTTT
once,13,.,TRBV5-1,TRBJ1-1,CASSKGDAPEAFF,TGCGCCAGCAGCAAGGGGGACGCTCCTGAAGCTTTCTTT
.,12,.,TRBV30,TRBJ1-2,CAWEPGPRGYTF,TGTGCCTGGGAACCGGGTCCGCGGGGCTACACCTTC
.,12,.,TRBV2,TRBJ2-3,CASRPGTVESYF,TGTGCCAGCCGCCCGGGGACCGTAGAGTCGTATTTT
.,16,.,TRBV9,TRBJ2-1,CASSVDVNPSYNEQFF,TGTGCCAGCAGCGTCGACGTTAACCCCTCCTACAATGAGCAGTTCTTC